Shown below are 18 T cell receptor beta chains from a single sample sequenced in a study of graft-versus-host responses after intestinal transplantation. The authors processed graft tissue to release intraepithelial and lamina propria lymphocytes. The method was immunoSEQ multiplex PCR; TCRdb's version includes in-frame clones alone and lacks a portion of them. Of about 37,000 clones in the sample, about nine tenths were seen once. The sequences come from ileum tissue, collected approximately 200 days after intestinal transplant. These receptors came from a human patient who received an intestinal transplant, so some T cells may come from the graft donor.

In this sample, this clone turned up a few times. This chain uses TRBV5-1 with TRBJ2-2; TRBD1 is a possible D gene (6 bases). Between the trimmed V and J ends, which lost 1 base and 6 bases, there was a span of 13 bases. There are 15 residues in the CDR3. Germline assignment: CDR1 SGHRS and CDR2 YFSETQ. CDR3 DNA: TGCGCCAGCAGCTTGAGCTCCCCAGGGGCCGGGGAGCTGTTTTTT. It yields the protein CASSLSSPGAGELFF.

The V and J genes are TRBV7-9 and TRBJ2-3; no definite D call. CDR1 and CDR2 (germline): SEHNR, FQNEAQ (reference sequence). CDR3 size: 12 residues. Trimming pared 3 bases from V and 0 bases from J, leaving 1 base between. CDR3 in DNA: TGTGCCAGCAGCTTCAGCACAGATACGCAGTATTTT. Translation: CASSFSTDTQYF.

This rearrangement joins TRBV5-1 to TRBJ2-2; no firm D call. Germline assignment: CDR1 SGHRS and CDR2 YFSETQ. V lost 5 bases and J lost 0, with 8 bases in between. CDR3 size: 14 residues. CDR3: CASSQLTNTGELFF. Here the CDR3 DNA reads TGCGCCAGCAGTCAACTTACGAACACCGGGGAGCTGTTTTTT.

This chain joins TRBV29-1 and TRBJ2-7; TRBD1 agrees at 12 bases. Germline values: CDR1 SQVTM, CDR2 ANQGSEA. After removal of 1 base from V and 1 base from J, the junction contained 5 bases not matched to a gene. This CDR3 region has 16 residues. CDR3 nucleotide sequence: TGCAGCGTTGAAGGAGGGGGACAGGGGGCTTCCTACGAGCAGTACTTC. It translates to CSVEGGGQGASYEQYF.

J is TRBJ1-1 and V is TRBV5-6; TRBD1 agrees at 9 bases. CDR1 SGHDT and CDR2 YYEEEE come from the germline V gene. CDR3 length: 16 amino acids. Trimming at V came to 6 bases and at J to 2 bases, leaving 11 bases not matched to a gene. As DNA, the CDR3 is TGTGCCAGCAAGCGACTTGAACAGGGGGCCAACACTGAAGCTTTCTTT. It specifies CASKRLEQGANTEAFF.

This chain joins TRBV5-1 and TRBJ1-3; D is undetermined. CDR1 and CDR2 (germline): SGHRS, YFSETQ. Trimming took off 0 bases at V and 0 bases at J, with 7 bases between the two ends. This CDR3 is built from 15 residues. The CDR3 region has the DNA TGCGCCAGCAGCTTGGAGCGGAGCTCTGGAAACACCATATATTTT. This gives the protein CASSLERSSGNTIYF.

This clone was seen a single time. V gene TRBV5-5 combines with J gene TRBJ2-5; 11 bases are shared with TRBD2. V lost 2 bases, J lost 4 bases, and 7 bases stayed unmatched. Germline assignment: CDR1 SGHKS and CDR2 YYEKEE (reference sequence). CDR3 length equals 16 residues. The CDR3 loop is CASSLTVAGGGETQYF. The CDR3 bases are TGTGCCAGCAGCTTAACCGTAGCGGGAGGGGGAGAGACCCAGTACTTC.

The rearrangement links TRBV5-1 to TRBJ2-5, with 7 nucleotides matching TRBD2. The V segment lost 0 bases and the J segment 2 bases; nucleotides outside the gene matches: 7. Germline lookup yields CDR1 SGHRS and CDR2 YFSETQ. This CDR3 spans 16 amino acids. The CDR3 is CASSLGGRGSQETQYF. CDR3 coding DNA: TGCGCCAGCAGCTTGGGTGGGAGGGGTTCTCAAGAGACCCAGTACTTC.

CDR3 loop: CASSLVETTTDTQYF. In DNA, the CDR3 is TGCGCCAGCAGCTTGGTTGAGACTACCACAGATACGCAGTATTTT. The V and J genes are TRBV5-1 and TRBJ2-3, with TRBD2 as a possible D gene (5 bases). V gave up 0 bases and J gave up 2 bases, with 10 bases separating them. This CDR3 spans 15 amino acids. Germline lookup yields CDR1 SGHRS and CDR2 YFSETQ.

This clone was recorded once. This sequence joins TRBV5-4 and TRBJ2-7, with 12 bases fitting TRBD1. The V gene's germline CDR1 is SGHNT and CDR2 YYREEE (reference sequence). Losses at the gene ends were 4 bases for V and 7 bases for J; bases not matched to a gene: 12. CDR3 length: 16 residues. The CDR3 region has the DNA TGTGCCAGCAGCGGTAAACCGGGACAGGGGGCGCTGGAGCAGTACTTC. It translates to CASSGKPGQGALEQYF.

The chain has TRBV2 and TRBJ2-5; D unclear. The V and J ends lost 3 bases and 4 bases respectively, with 6 bases between them. Germline values: CDR1 SNHLY, CDR2 FYNNEI. The CDR3 length is 12 residues. The CDR3 nucleotides read TGTGCCAGCAGTGAGGGTCGAGAGACCCAGTACTTC. It yields the protein CASSEGRETQYF. Full variable domain (outside the CDR3, taken from reference TRBV2 and TRBJ2-5): EPEVTQTPSHQVTQMGQEVILRCVPISNHLYFYWYRQILGQKVEFLVSFYNNEISEKSEIFDDQFSVERPDGSNFTLKIRSTKLEDSAMYFCASSEGRETQYFGPGTRLLVL.

This clone was seen a few times. The rearrangement uses TRBV6-1 and TRBJ2-1; maybe TRBD2 (6 bases). In germline, CDR1 is MNHNS, CDR2 SASEGT. The germline V and J ends were trimmed by 1 base and 3 bases, with 10 bases remaining between them. This CDR3 has 15 residues. CDR3 sequence reads: CASSEELAYYNEQFF. CDR3 nucleotide sequence: TGTGCCAGCAGTGAAGAACTAGCATACTACAATGAGCAGTTCTTC.

V usage is TRBV27 and J usage is TRBJ2-5, with 10 bases matching TRBD2. The end of the DNA aligns better with TRBJ2-7, so the J call may be wrong. The CDR3 consists of 13 residues. Germline values: CDR1 MNHEY, CDR2 SMNVEV (reference sequence). The CDR3 nucleotides are TGTGCCAGCAGTTTGACTAGCGGGTACGAGCAGTACTTC. It is translated as CASSLTSGYEQYF.

This chain links TRBV5-1 with TRBJ2-5, with a weak D call TRBD1 (6 bases). The CDR3 is 14 amino acids. The V and J ends lost 6 bases and 2 bases respectively, with 14 bases between them. Germline CDR1 and CDR2: SGHRS and YFSETQ. CDR3 residues: CASKSGTLQETQYF. DNA for the CDR3: TGCGCCAGCAAATCCGGGACATTACAAGAGACCCAGTACTTC.

V is TRBV6-5 and J is TRBJ2-7; 12 positions match TRBD2. V was pared by 7 bases and J by 6 bases, with 7 bases of the junction left unmatched. CDR1 is MNHEY and CDR2 is SVGAGI in the germline V gene. CDR3 length: 14 residues. The CDR3 sequence: CASTLTSGSPEQYF. CDR3 coding DNA: TGTGCCAGCACCCTGACTAGCGGGAGTCCCGAGCAGTACTTC.

This rearrangement joins TRBV7-9 to TRBJ1-2; possible D gene TRBD1, 6 bases. There are 13 residues in the CDR3. Deletions cut 7 bases from V and 7 bases from J, with 16 bases between. Germline loops: CDR1 SEHNR, CDR2 FQNEAQ (reference sequence). The DNA of the CDR3 is TGTGCCAGCACCCCTTCTGGGGGGGCTGGCTACACCTTC. Protein product: CASTPSGGAGYTF.

The V gene is TRBV5-1, the J gene TRBJ2-7, with D tentatively TRBD2 (6 bases). The CDR3 consists of 14 residues. In germline, CDR1 is SGHRS, CDR2 YFSETQ. Trimming stripped 0 bases from V and 2 bases from J, with 9 bases between. The CDR3 DNA is TGCGCCAGCAGCTTGGTGCGGGGTCCCTACGAGCAGTACTTC. As protein: CASSLVRGPYEQYF.

The chain couples TRBV19 to TRBJ1-2; the match to TRBD1 covers 8 bases. The J segment lost 4 bases and the V segment lost 5 bases, leaving 3 bases of the junction unmatched. Germline CDR1 and CDR2: LNHDA and SQIVND (reference sequence). The CDR3 loop spans 13 amino acids. The CDR3 loop is CASSPGTGYGYTF. The CDR3 DNA follows: TGTGCCAGTAGTCCAGGGACAGGCTATGGCTACACCTTC.